This passage covers 32 T cell receptor beta chains from one sample sequenced in a study of blood T cell repertoires in COVID-19. Assay used: immunoSEQ multiplex PCR; TCRdb lists only in-frame clones, some missing. The sample has about 73,000 clones; roughly four fifths are singletons. The sample comprised peripheral blood. These receptors were obtained from a woman aged 60 to 75 with acute or convalescent COVID-19.

The rearrangement joins TRBV6-1 to TRBJ1-2; D is uncertain. CDR3 length equals 15 residues. The germline V gene has CDR1 MNHNS and CDR2 SASEGT. V lost 2 bases, J lost 4 bases, and 14 bases lay in between. The CDR3 DNA reads TGTGCCAGCAGTGAAATTGGACCGGGGATCTATGGCTACACCTTC. This sequence encodes CASSEIGPGIYGYTF.

The rearrangement links TRBV29-1 to TRBJ1-2, with D possibly matching TRBD1 (6 bases). Trimming cost V 7 bases and J 7 bases, with 13 bases left between them. This CDR3 contains 11 residues. Looked up from germline, CDR1 is SQVTM and CDR2 is ANQGSEA. CDR3 bases: TGCAGCGCCGAGGGGGTAGGTGGCTACACCTTC. Its protein is CSAEGVGGYTF. The full variable domain, its missing parts supplied by reference TRBV29-1 and TRBJ1-2, is SAVISQKPSRDICQRGTSLTIQCQVDSQVTMMFWYRQQPGQSLTLIATANQGSEATYESGFVIDKFPISRPNLTFSTLTVSNMSPEDSSIYLCSAEGVGGYTFGSGTRLTVV.

CDR3 coding DNA: TGTGCCAGCACCGGGGGACGGGGCTACACCTTC. It encodes CASTGGRGYTF. This chain links TRBV5-8 with TRBJ1-2; perhaps TRBD1 as D (5 bases). CDR1 SGHTS and CDR2 YDEGEE come from the germline V gene. This CDR3 comprises 11 residues. V lost 6 bases and J lost 8, with 11 bases in between.

The rearrangement joins TRBV28 to TRBJ1-1, with 8 bases matching TRBD1. The V segment lost 6 bases and the J segment 3 bases; nucleotides outside the gene matches: 15. Germline CDR1 and CDR2: MDHEN and SYDVKM. CDR3 length: 17 residues. The CDR3 coding sequence is TGTGCCAGCAGAGGACAGGGTTACTATCGCATGGACACTGAAGCTTTCTTT. Its translation is CASRGQGYYRMDTEAFF.

This clone showed up just once. The chain is built from TRBV6-5 and TRBJ1-1; D perhaps matches TRBD1 (5 bases). Germline V gives CDR1 MNHEY, CDR2 SVGAGI. This CDR3 comprises 15 residues. The ends were cut back, 8 bases at V and 3 bases at J, with 19 bases in the middle. The CDR3 nucleotides are TGTGCCAGCTGTTCGGGGGAGGGGCCCTACACTGAAGCTTTCTTT. This codes for CASCSGEGPYTEAFF.

The gene calls are TRBV19 and TRBJ1-2, with 8 bases fitting TRBD1. The CDR3 has 13 residues. Germline assignment: CDR1 LNHDA and CDR2 SQIVND (reference sequence). V shed 9 bases and J 7 bases; nucleotides not matched to a gene: 10. The DNA for the CDR3 is TGTGCCAGCAACTCGGACAGGGTGACTGGCTACACCTTC. It translates to CASNSDRVTGYTF.

This chain links TRBV5-1 with TRBJ2-5; 10 nucleotides agree with TRBD1. CDR3 length equals 15 residues. Germline-derived CDR1 and CDR2 are SGHRS and YFSETQ. V trimming: 2 bases; J trimming: 4 bases; junction bases outside the gene matches: 5. The CDR3: CASSLKRQGAETQYF. Written as DNA, the CDR3 is TGCGCCAGCAGCTTAAAAAGACAGGGGGCAGAGACCCAGTACTTC.

This chain uses TRBV11-2 with TRBJ1-5, with D possibly being TRBD1 (6 bases). Germline V gene lookup returns CDR1 SGHAT and CDR2 FQNNGV. V was trimmed by 3 bases and J by 4 bases, leaving 10 bases between them. The CDR3 runs 14 residues. The DNA of the CDR3 is TGTGCCAGCAGCTTGGGGGCAAGGAATCAGCCCCAGCATTTT. This codes for CASSLGARNQPQHF.

The chain combines TRBV6-5 with TRBJ1-5; maybe TRBD1 (5 bases). The CDR3 consists of 14 residues. CDR1 MNHEY and CDR2 SVGAGI come from the germline V gene. V lost 5 bases to trimming and J lost 11 bases, with 19 bases between them. The CDR3 nucleotides are TGTGCCAGCAGTCCCCGGACGGCGGGACCTTCCCAGCATTTT. Protein: CASSPRTAGPSQHF.

The gene calls are TRBV6-5 and TRBJ1-4; D might be TRBD1 (6 bases). Germline V lookup: CDR1 MNHEY, CDR2 SVGAGI. V was clipped by 7 bases and J by 3 bases, with 12 bases between them. This CDR3 comprises 14 residues. CDR3 sequence (DNA): TGTGCCAGCACGGGGGGCGATTCTAATGAAAAACTGTTTTTT. It yields the protein CASTGGDSNEKLFF.

This chain joins TRBV18 and TRBJ1-6, with TRBD1 matching 7 bases. The V gene end was trimmed by 1 base and the J gene end by 5 bases; junction bases not matched to a gene: 2. The germline V gene encodes CDR1 KGHSH and CDR2 LQKENI. The length of the CDR3 is 15 residues. CDR3 residues: CASSPRGTDNSPLHF. The CDR3 DNA reads as TGTGCCAGCTCACCACGCGGGACAGATAATTCACCCCTCCACTTT.

V is TRBV5-1 and J is TRBJ2-1; the match to TRBD1 covers 7 bases. Trimming took 3 bases from V and 8 from J; bases not matched to a gene: 11. Germline CDR1 is SGHRS and CDR2 is YFSETQ. CDR3 length: 15 residues. The CDR3 sequence is CASSSGQAVGHEQFF. Here the CDR3 DNA reads TGCGCCAGCAGCTCTGGACAGGCGGTTGGTCATGAGCAGTTCTTC. Based on the CDR3 plus reference TRBV5-1 and TRBJ2-1, the full variable domain is KAGVTQTPRYLIKTRGQQVTLSCSPISGHRSVSWYQQTPGQGLQFLFEYFSETQRNKGNFPGRFSGRQFSNSRSEMNVSTLELGDSALYLCASSSGQAVGHEQFFGPGTRLTVL.

This chain connects TRBV7-2 to TRBJ2-1, with D maybe TRBD1 (6 bases). The CDR3 is 16 residues long. Germline V lookup: CDR1 SGHTA, CDR2 FQGNSA. V was cut by 5 bases and J by 4 bases, with 18 bases left in between. CDR3 sequence reads: CASSTAGAGGYNEQFF. In DNA form, the CDR3 reads TGTGCCAGCAGCACAGCAGGGGCTGGTGGGTACAATGAGCAGTTCTTC.

This sequence joins TRBV30 and TRBJ1-4; D is perhaps TRBD1 (5 bases). Germline CDR1 is GTSNPN and CDR2 is SVGIG (reference sequence). The CDR3 consists of 20 residues. The V gene lost 0 bases and the J gene lost 0 bases, with 23 bases spanning the gap. The CDR3 loop reads CAWSVLWQGRLRATNEKLFF. The CDR3 nucleotides are TGTGCCTGGAGTGTATTGTGGCAGGGAAGATTAAGGGCAACTAATGAAAAACTGTTTTTT.

V usage is TRBV5-1 and J usage is TRBJ1-3; a weak D match, TRBD1 (5 bases). The germline V gene has CDR1 SGHRS and CDR2 YFSETQ. The CDR3 length is 16 residues. Trimming pared 4 bases from V and 0 bases from J, leaving 14 bases between. CDR3 coding DNA: TGCGCCAGCAGCCAAATGACAGTCGACTCTGGAAACACCATATATTTT. Translated, it gives CASSQMTVDSGNTIYF.

This chain joins TRBV5-6 and TRBJ1-1; tentatively, D is TRBD1 (5 bases). This CDR3 has 12 residues. Per the germline V gene, CDR1 is SGHDT and CDR2 is YYEEEE. Trimming shortened V by 4 bases and J by 10 bases, and 14 bases separated the two germline ends. The CDR3: CASSTPDGGAFF. CDR3 bases: TGTGCCAGCAGCACCCCGGACGGGGGAGCTTTCTTT.

The chain combines TRBV5-5 with TRBJ2-7; 9 nucleotides line up with TRBD1. The V and J ends lost 4 bases and 2 bases, in that order; junction bases with no gene match: 10. The germline CDR1 and CDR2 sequences are SGHKS and YYEKEE (reference sequence). This CDR3 region has 16 residues. The CDR3 DNA reads TGTGCCAGCAGCGACCCCAGGGACAGGGTCGCCTACGAGCAGTACTTC. Translated, it gives CASSDPRDRVAYEQYF.

This chain uses TRBV9 with TRBJ2-1; 13 bases are shared with TRBD2. After removal of 4 bases from V and 6 bases from J, the junction contained 4 bases not matched to a gene. The CDR3 loop spans 15 amino acids. Germline lookup yields CDR1 SGDLS and CDR2 YYNGEE. The CDR3 sequence: CASSPTSGGANEQFF. Written as DNA, the CDR3 is TGTGCCAGCAGCCCTACTAGCGGGGGGGCCAATGAGCAGTTCTTC.

This rearrangement joins TRBV7-2 to TRBJ1-1; D is ambiguous. Germline loops: CDR1 SGHTA, CDR2 FQGNSA. V was trimmed by 2 bases and J by 3 bases, leaving 7 bases between them. The CDR3 has 13 amino acids. CDR3 protein: CASSLTRDTEAFF. CDR3 in DNA: TGTGCCAGCAGCTTAACTAGGGACACTGAAGCTTTCTTT. Full variable domain (rest looked up from reference TRBV7-2 and TRBJ1-1): GAGVSQSPSNKVTEKGKDVELRCDPISGHTALYWYRQSLGQGLEFLIYFQGNSAPDKSGLPSDRFSAERTGGSVSTLTIQRTQQEDSAVYLCASSLTRDTEAFFGQGTRLTVV.

This rearrangement joins TRBV7-8 to TRBJ2-2, with 9 bases fitting TRBD2. Losses at the gene ends were 1 base for V and 3 bases for J; bases not matched to a gene: 0. CDR1 is SGHVS, CDR2 FQNEAQ, per germline. The CDR3 extends over 15 amino acids. The CDR3 DNA is TGTGCCAGCAGCTTAGGCGGGGGGGACACCGGGGAGCTGTTTTTT. Translation: CASSLGGGDTGELFF.

This clone was detected only once. The V and J genes are TRBV5-1 and TRBJ2-2, with D perhaps matching TRBD2 (6 bases). Germline V gives CDR1 SGHRS, CDR2 YFSETQ. The CDR3 extends over 16 amino acids. V was trimmed by 0 bases and J by 3 bases, leaving 12 bases between them. DNA for the CDR3: TGCGCCAGCAGCTTGGCCAAGGGGACTGACACCGGGGAGCTGTTTTTT. It translates to CASSLAKGTDTGELFF.

This clone was seen a few times. The CDR3 region is CASSQLVRLTGPKGYTF. In DNA form, the CDR3 reads TGCGCCAGCAGCCAATTAGTTCGTCTGACAGGTCCCAAGGGCTACACCTTC. The V gene is TRBV4-1, the J gene TRBJ1-2, with a weak D call TRBD1 (6 bases). Per germline, CDR1 MGHRA and CDR2 YSYEKL. The CDR3 extends over 17 amino acids. Trimming left V 2 bases short and J 8 bases short, with 24 bases between.

This clone was recorded a few times. Here the CDR3 DNA reads TGTGCCAGCACCACGGGGTTAGGGCATAATGGCTACACCTTC. This gives the protein CASTTGLGHNGYTF. This chain connects TRBV28 to TRBJ1-2; D call uncertain. Per the germline V gene, CDR1 is MDHEN and CDR2 is SYDVKM. The V gene lost 7 bases and the J gene lost 6 bases, with 18 bases spanning the gap. The CDR3 covers 14 residues.

The chain combines TRBV5-1 with TRBJ1-5; D is uncertain. From germline, CDR1 is SGHRS and CDR2 YFSETQ. The CDR3 runs to 15 residues. The germline V and J ends were trimmed by 0 bases and 4 bases, with 11 bases remaining between them. The CDR3 DNA sequence: TGCGCCAGCAGCTTGGACAGTTCGGGAAATCAGCCCCAGCATTTT. It specifies CASSLDSSGNQPQHF.

This chain links TRBV29-1 with TRBJ2-1; 7 bases line up with TRBD1. The CDR3 consists of 14 residues. V was clipped by 3 bases and J by 9 bases; unmatched bases: 11. Looked up from germline, CDR1 is SQVTM and CDR2 is ANQGSEA. The CDR3 coding sequence is TGCAGCGTTGATGGTGACAGGGAGACCGGTGAGCAGTTCTTC. It translates to CSVDGDRETGEQFF.

V and J are TRBV6-1 and TRBJ1-4, with 9 nucleotides matching TRBD1. V was clipped by 4 bases and J by 0 bases; unmatched bases: 12. CDR1 and CDR2 (germline): MNHNS, SASEGT. The CDR3 runs to 19 residues. CDR3 in amino acids: CASSGRFRDRETTNEKLFF. CDR3 coding DNA: TGTGCCAGCAGTGGCCGGTTCCGGGACAGGGAAACAACTAATGAAAAACTGTTTTTT.

This chain connects TRBV5-1 to TRBJ2-2, with D unclear. The CDR3 loop spans 18 amino acids. V was pared by 2 bases and J by 0 bases, with 17 bases between. Germline loops: CDR1 SGHRS, CDR2 YFSETQ. CDR3 amino acids: CASSLGIVTGANTGELFF. CDR3 nucleotide sequence: TGCGCCAGCAGCTTAGGAATTGTGACGGGTGCGAACACCGGGGAGCTGTTTTTT.

This clone qualifies as medium-sized. This sequence joins TRBV15 and TRBJ2-7; D remains ambiguous. This CDR3 has 13 amino acids. Germline loops: CDR1 LNHNV, CDR2 YYDKDF (reference sequence). V was trimmed by 0 bases and J by 5 bases, leaving 8 bases between them. The CDR3 bases are TGTGCCACCAGCAGAGACAGGTATGACGAGCAGTACTTC. Translated: CATSRDRYDEQYF.

The chain carries TRBV20-1 and TRBJ1-5; no firm D call. Germline V gene lookup returns CDR1 DFQATT and CDR2 SNEGSKA (reference sequence). With 3 bases removed from V and 4 bases from J, the gap between germline ends came to 10 bases. The CDR3 runs to 13 residues. For the CDR3, the DNA is TGCAGTGCTAGTAGTAGGCGGAATCAGCCCCAGCATTTT. It codes for CSASSRRNQPQHF.

The chain recombines TRBV5-1 with TRBJ1-1; D gene unclear. V was pared by 5 bases and J by 1 base, with 18 bases between. Looked up from germline, CDR1 is SGHRS and CDR2 is YFSETQ. This CDR3 contains 16 residues. CDR3 sequence (DNA): TGCGCCAGCAGTTCCTGGGAGGGCGCGAGGAACACTGAAGCTTTCTTT. Amino acid sequence: CASSSWEGARNTEAFF. Full variable domain (missing parts from reference TRBV5-1 and TRBJ1-1): KAGVTQTPRYLIKTRGQQVTLSCSPISGHRSVSWYQQTPGQGLQFLFEYFSETQRNKGNFPGRFSGRQFSNSRSEMNVSTLELGDSALYLCASSSWEGARNTEAFFGQGTRLTVV.

This chain links TRBV5-1 with TRBJ1-2; 7 bases align to TRBD1. This CDR3 contains 14 residues. V lost 4 bases to trimming and J lost 4 bases; unmatched junction nucleotides: 7. The V gene's germline CDR1 is SGHRS and CDR2 YFSETQ. CDR3 residues: CASSPLQGTYGYTF. In DNA, the CDR3 is TGCGCCAGCAGCCCTCTACAGGGGACCTATGGCTACACCTTC.

This clone has just a few counts. This chain connects TRBV5-6 to TRBJ2-7; 9 bases agree with TRBD2. V was clipped by 5 bases and J by 1 base; unmatched bases: 1. CDR1 is SGHDT, CDR2 YYEEEE, per germline. CDR3 length equals 13 residues. This CDR3 reads CASRTSGSYEQYF. In nucleotides, the CDR3 is TGTGCCAGCAGGACTAGCGGTTCCTACGAGCAGTACTTC.